These 12 T cell receptor beta chains were all obtained from the same sample, sequenced in a study of blood T cell repertoires in COVID-19. TCRdb's copy holds only in-frame clones and misses some; the assay was immunoSEQ multiplex PCR. The repertoire holds a few hundred thousand clones, with over 75% as singletons. Sequenced: PBMCs or T cells enriched from blood (not recorded which). The source of these receptors is a man aged 25 to 45 in a cohort exposed to, infected with or recovered from COVID-19 (not recorded which).

The V gene is TRBV6-2 or TRBV6-3, the J gene TRBJ2-3; no definite D call. CDR1 and CDR2 (germline): MNHEY, SVGEGT. The CDR3 is made up of 14 amino acids. Trimming took 6 bases from V and 0 from J, leaving 10 bases between them. The CDR3 DNA follows: TGTGCCAGCAGCCCTCTTACAAGCACAGATACGCAGTATTTT. Protein: CASSPLTSTDTQYF.

The V gene is TRBV14, the J gene TRBJ1-1, with 8 bases identical to TRBD1. The germline V gene encodes CDR1 SGHDN and CDR2 FVKESK. Losses at the gene ends were 4 bases for V and 4 bases for J; bases not matched to a gene: 17. CDR3 length: 18 amino acids. The CDR3 loop is CASSPQGLQGAGGTEAFF. CDR3 in DNA: TGTGCCAGCAGCCCGCAGGGGCTTCAGGGGGCCGGGGGCACTGAAGCTTTCTTT.

The rearrangement joins TRBV6-1 to TRBJ1-1, with D maybe TRBD1 (5 bases). The V gene lost 1 base and the J gene lost 6 bases, with 9 bases spanning the gap. The CDR3 loop spans 13 amino acids. Germline assignment: CDR1 MNHNS and CDR2 SASEGT. For the CDR3, the DNA is TGTGCCAGCAGTGAAGTGGGACTCTCTGAAGCTTTCTTT. The encoded protein is CASSEVGLSEAFF.

The chain is built from TRBV2 and TRBJ2-5, with 9 bases lining up with TRBD2. Losses at the gene ends were 6 bases for V and 5 bases for J; bases not matched to a gene: 19. The CDR3 loop spans 18 amino acids. Germline CDR1 and CDR2: SNHLY and FYNNEI. CDR3 region: CASSDPGSGRSPGETQYF. The CDR3 nucleotides read TGTGCCAGCAGCGACCCGGGAAGCGGGAGGTCACCGGGGGAGACCCAGTACTTC.

This clone was seen only once. The V and J genes are TRBV28 and TRBJ1-2; TRBD1 aligns across 10 bases. V shed 6 bases and J 8 bases; nucleotides not matched to a gene: 12. CDR1 MDHEN and CDR2 SYDVKM come from the germline V gene. This CDR3 has 15 residues. Here the CDR3 DNA reads TGTGCCAGCAGCCCCGGGGACAGGGGTTTACAGGGCTACACCTTC. Amino acid sequence: CASSPGDRGLQGYTF.

This clone was recorded a few times. The V call is TRBV5-5, the J call TRBJ1-3; 8 bases align to TRBD1. V trimming: 1 base; J trimming: 2 bases; junction bases outside the gene matches: 8. The CDR3 sequence is 17 residues long. Germline V gene sequence: CDR1 SGHKS, CDR2 YYEKEE (reference sequence). For the CDR3, the DNA is TGTGCCAGCAGCTTGAACAGGGGGATCGGAACTGGAAACACCATATATTTT. It is translated as CASSLNRGIGTGNTIYF.

This chain connects TRBV6-5 to TRBJ2-1, with TRBD1 matching over 8 bases. The V segment lost 8 bases and the J segment 5 bases; nucleotides outside the gene matches: 5. The germline CDR1 and CDR2 sequences are MNHEY and SVGAGI. There are 13 residues in the CDR3. CDR3 nucleotides: TGTGCCAGCGGACAGGGTTGGGACAATGAGCAGTTCTTC. This translates into CASGQGWDNEQFF.

This clone has only a few counts. The V gene is TRBV28, the J gene TRBJ1-5; TRBD1 might be the D (6 bases). Trimming removed 4 bases at V and 7 bases at J, with 8 bases between. Germline CDR1 is MDHEN and CDR2 is SYDVKM. CDR3 length equals 12 residues. The chain's CDR3 is CASSWGRQPQHF. The CDR3 DNA sequence: TGTGCCAGCAGTTGGGGGCGGCAGCCCCAGCATTTT.

V gene TRBV5-6 combines with J gene TRBJ2-5; 10 bases are shared with TRBD2. Trimming took 2 bases from V and 5 from J; bases not matched to a gene: 9. The CDR3 totals 16 residues. Germline V gene data show CDR1 as SGHDT and CDR2 as YYEEEE. The CDR3 loop is CASSFKLAGARETQYF. The DNA for the CDR3 is TGTGCCAGCAGCTTTAAGCTAGCGGGAGCTCGGGAGACCCAGTACTTC.

This chain connects TRBV18 to TRBJ1-5; no firm D call. CDR1 is KGHSH and CDR2 is LQKENI in the germline V gene. The CDR3 is 13 amino acids. V was trimmed by 3 bases and J by 11 bases, leaving 14 bases between them. The CDR3 here is CASSPQTAETQHF. The CDR3 nucleotides read TGTGCCAGCTCACCGCAGACCGCGGAGACCCAGCATTTT.

The chain carries TRBV19 and TRBJ2-5; TRBD2 might be the D (6 bases). Germline-derived CDR1 and CDR2 are LNHDA and SQIVND (reference sequence). With 1 base removed from V and 4 bases from J, the gap between germline ends came to 10 bases. This CDR3 comprises 14 residues. CDR3 loop: CASSIAGVGETQYF. Here the CDR3 DNA reads TGTGCCAGTAGTATAGCGGGAGTTGGAGAGACCCAGTACTTC.

The CDR3 reads CASSLSRVPSYEQYF. The CDR3 DNA follows: TGTGCCAGCAGCTTGAGCAGGGTCCCCTCCTACGAGCAGTACTTC. This chain uses TRBV11-2 with TRBJ2-7; D possibly corresponds to TRBD1 (5 bases). Germline V gene data show CDR1 as SGHAT and CDR2 as FQNNGV. CDR3 length: 15 amino acids. The V end was cut by 3 bases, the J end by 0 bases, with 12 bases between.